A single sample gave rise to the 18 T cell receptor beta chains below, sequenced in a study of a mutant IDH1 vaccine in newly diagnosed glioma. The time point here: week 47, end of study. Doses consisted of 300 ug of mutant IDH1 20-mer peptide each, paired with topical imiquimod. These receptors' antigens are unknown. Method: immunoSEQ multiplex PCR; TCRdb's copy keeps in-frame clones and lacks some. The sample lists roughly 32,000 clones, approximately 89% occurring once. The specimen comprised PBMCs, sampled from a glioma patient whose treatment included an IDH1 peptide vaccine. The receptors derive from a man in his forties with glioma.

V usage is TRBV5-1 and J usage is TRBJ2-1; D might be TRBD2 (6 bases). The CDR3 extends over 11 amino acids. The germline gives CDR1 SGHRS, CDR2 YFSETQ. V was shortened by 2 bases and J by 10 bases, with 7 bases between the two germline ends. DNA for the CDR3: TGCGCCAGCAGCTTCCGGGAGGAGCAGTTCTTC. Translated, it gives CASSFREEQFF. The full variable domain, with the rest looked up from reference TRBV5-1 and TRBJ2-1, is KAGVTQTPRYLIKTRGQQVTLSCSPISGHRSVSWYQQTPGQGLQFLFEYFSETQRNKGNFPGRFSGRQFSNSRSEMNVSTLELGDSALYLCASSFREEQFFGPGTRLTVL.

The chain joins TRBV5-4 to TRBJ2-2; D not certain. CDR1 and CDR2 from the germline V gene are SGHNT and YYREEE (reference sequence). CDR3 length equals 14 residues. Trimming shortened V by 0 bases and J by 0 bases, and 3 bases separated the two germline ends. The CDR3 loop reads CASSLEPNTGELFF. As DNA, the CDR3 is TGTGCCAGCAGCTTGGAGCCGAACACCGGGGAGCTGTTTTTT. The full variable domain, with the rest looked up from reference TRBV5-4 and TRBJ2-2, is ETGVTQSPTHLIKTRGQQVTLRCSSQSGHNTVSWYQQALGQGPQFIFQYYREEENGRGNFPPRFSGLQFPNYSSELNVNALELDDSALYLCASSLEPNTGELFFGEGSRLTVL.

CDR3 sequence (DNA): TGTGCCAGCAGTTTACTCCAGAACACTGAAGCTTTCTTT. It yields the protein CASSLLQNTEAFF. The J gene is TRBJ1-1, the V gene TRBV28, with D hard to call. V lost 2 bases, J lost 1 base, and 5 bases lay in between. The CDR3 length is 13 residues. Looked up from germline, CDR1 is MDHEN and CDR2 is SYDVKM.

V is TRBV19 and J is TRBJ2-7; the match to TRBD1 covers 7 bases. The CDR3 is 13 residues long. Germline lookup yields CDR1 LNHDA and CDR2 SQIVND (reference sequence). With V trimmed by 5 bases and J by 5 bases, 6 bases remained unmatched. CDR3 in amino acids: CASSPTGSHEQYV. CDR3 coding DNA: TGTGCCAGTAGTCCGACAGGGTCCCACGAGCAGTACGTC.

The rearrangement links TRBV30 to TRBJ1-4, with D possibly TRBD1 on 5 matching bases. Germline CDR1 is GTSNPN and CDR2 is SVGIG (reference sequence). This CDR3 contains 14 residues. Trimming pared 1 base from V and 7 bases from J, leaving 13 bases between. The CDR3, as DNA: TGTGCCTGGAGTGGGGGGGGTAGGGCTGAAAAACTGTTTTTT. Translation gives CAWSGGGRAEKLFF.

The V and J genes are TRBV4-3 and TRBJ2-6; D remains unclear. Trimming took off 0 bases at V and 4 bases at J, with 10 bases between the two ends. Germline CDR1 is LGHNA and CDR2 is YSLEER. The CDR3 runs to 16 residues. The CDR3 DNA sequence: TGCGCCAGCAGCCAAGATAAGGGAACCGGGGCCAACGTCCTGACTTTC. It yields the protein CASSQDKGTGANVLTF.

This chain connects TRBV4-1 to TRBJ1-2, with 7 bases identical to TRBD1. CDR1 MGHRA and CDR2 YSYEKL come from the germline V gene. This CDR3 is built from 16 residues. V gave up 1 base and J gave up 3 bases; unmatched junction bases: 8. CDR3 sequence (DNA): TGCGCCAGCAGCCAAGTGACAGGGAATCCTTACTATGGCTACACCTTC. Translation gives CASSQVTGNPYYGYTF.

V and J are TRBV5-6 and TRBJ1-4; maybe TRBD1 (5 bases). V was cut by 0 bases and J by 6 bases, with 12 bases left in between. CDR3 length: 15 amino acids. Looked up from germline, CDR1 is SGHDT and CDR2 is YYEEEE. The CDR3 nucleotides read TGTGCCAGCAGCTTGGGGAGGGGTGTTTATGAAAAACTGTTTTTT. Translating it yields CASSLGRGVYEKLFF.

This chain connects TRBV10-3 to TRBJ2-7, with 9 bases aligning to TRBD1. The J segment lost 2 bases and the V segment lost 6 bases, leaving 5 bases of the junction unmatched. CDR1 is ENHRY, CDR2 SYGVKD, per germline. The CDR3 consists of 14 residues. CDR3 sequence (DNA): TGTGCCATCAGGCCCGGGACAGGGACCTACGAGCAGTACTTC. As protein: CAIRPGTGTYEQYF.

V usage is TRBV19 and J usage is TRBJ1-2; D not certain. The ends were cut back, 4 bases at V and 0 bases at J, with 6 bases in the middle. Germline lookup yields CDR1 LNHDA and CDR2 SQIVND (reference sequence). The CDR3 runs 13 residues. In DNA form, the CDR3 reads TGTGCCAGTAGTACCCTTGCTAACTATGGCTACACCTTC. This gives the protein CASSTLANYGYTF.

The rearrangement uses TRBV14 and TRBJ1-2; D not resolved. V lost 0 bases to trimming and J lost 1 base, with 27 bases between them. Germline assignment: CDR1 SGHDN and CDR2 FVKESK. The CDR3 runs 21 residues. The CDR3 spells CASSQDSVFRQSNRVNYGYTF. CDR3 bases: TGTGCCAGCAGCCAAGATTCAGTTTTCAGGCAATCTAACAGAGTTAACTATGGCTACACCTTC.

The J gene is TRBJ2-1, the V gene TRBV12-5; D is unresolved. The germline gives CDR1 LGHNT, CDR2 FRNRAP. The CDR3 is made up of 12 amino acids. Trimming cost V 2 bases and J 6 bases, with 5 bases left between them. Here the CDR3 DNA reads TGTGCTAGTGGTTTGAGTACCAATGAGCAGTTCTTC. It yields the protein CASGLSTNEQFF.

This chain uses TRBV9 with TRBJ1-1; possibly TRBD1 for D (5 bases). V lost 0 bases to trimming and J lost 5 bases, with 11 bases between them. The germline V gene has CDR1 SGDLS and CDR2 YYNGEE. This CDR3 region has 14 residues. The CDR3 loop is CASSVEPRGTEAFF. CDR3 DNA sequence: TGTGCCAGCAGCGTAGAACCACGGGGGACTGAAGCTTTCTTT.

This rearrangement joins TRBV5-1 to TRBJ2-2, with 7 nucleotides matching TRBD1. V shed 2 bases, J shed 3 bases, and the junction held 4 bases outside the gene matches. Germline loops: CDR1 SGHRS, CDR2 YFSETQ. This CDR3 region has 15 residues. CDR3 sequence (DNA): TGCGCCAGCAGCTTTAGACAGGGAGACACCGGGGAGCTGTTTTTT. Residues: CASSFRQGDTGELFF. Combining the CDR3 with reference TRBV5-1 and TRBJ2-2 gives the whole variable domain KAGVTQTPRYLIKTRGQQVTLSCSPISGHRSVSWYQQTPGQGLQFLFEYFSETQRNKGNFPGRFSGRQFSNSRSEMNVSTLELGDSALYLCASSFRQGDTGELFFGEGSRLTVL.

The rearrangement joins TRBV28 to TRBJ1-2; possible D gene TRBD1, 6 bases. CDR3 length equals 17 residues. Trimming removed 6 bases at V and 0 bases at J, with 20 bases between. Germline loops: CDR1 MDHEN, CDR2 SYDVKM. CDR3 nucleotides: TGTGCCAGCAGCCTGACTGGACAGCTCAGAACTAACTATGGCTACACCTTC. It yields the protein CASSLTGQLRTNYGYTF.

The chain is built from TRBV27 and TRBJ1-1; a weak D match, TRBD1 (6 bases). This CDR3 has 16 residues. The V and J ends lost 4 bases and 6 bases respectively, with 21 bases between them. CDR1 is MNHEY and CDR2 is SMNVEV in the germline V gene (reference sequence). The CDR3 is CASSSPVGGRRAEAFF. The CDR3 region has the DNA TGTGCCAGCAGTTCCCCGGTCGGGGGGCGGAGGGCTGAAGCTTTCTTT.

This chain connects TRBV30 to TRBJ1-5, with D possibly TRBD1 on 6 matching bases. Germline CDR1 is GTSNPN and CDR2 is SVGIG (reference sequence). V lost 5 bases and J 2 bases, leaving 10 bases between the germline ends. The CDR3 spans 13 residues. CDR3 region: CAWQQGGNQPQHF. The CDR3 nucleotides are TGTGCCTGGCAACAGGGTGGCAATCAGCCCCAGCATTTT.

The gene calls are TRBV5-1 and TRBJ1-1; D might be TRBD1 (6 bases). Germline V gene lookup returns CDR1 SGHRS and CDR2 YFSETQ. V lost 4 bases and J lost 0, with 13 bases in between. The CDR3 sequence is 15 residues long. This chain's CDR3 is CASSQETGMNTEAFF. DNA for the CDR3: TGCGCCAGCAGCCAGGAGACAGGAATGAACACTGAAGCTTTCTTT.